The 14 T cell receptor beta chains below were found in one sample sequenced in a study of blood T cells in healthy people across ages. Sample-barcoded 5' priming and a J-beta primer mix drove a second PCR of roughly 7 to 11 cycles. A single record per CDR3 protein comes from TCRdb applying MiXCR to the 5' RACE reads. This table holds around 1.5 million distinct CDR3 sequences, about 35% found once. Sequencing was done on a sample of blood. Receptors were obtained from a woman in her thirties in good health.

This rearrangement joins TRBV9 to TRBJ2-1; TRBD1 is a possible D gene (5 bases). The CDR3 is 13 residues long. With 0 bases removed from V and 8 bases from J, the gap between germline ends came to 9 bases. Germline CDR1 reads SGDLS; CDR2 reads YYNGEE. The CDR3 nucleotides are TGTGCCAGCAGCGTAGATTGGGGCGATGAGCAGTTCTTC. Its translation is CASSVDWGDEQFF.

Concerning this clonotype: The junction shows a germline mismatch at one end, possibly a read error. The chain links TRBV18 to TRBJ2-1, with D possibly TRBD1 on 6 matching bases. Germline loops: CDR1 KGHSH, CDR2 LQKENI. The CDR3 is made up of 14 amino acids. This chain's CDR3 is CASSPRYGDNVQFF. CDR3 bases: TGTGCCAGCTCACCACGGTACGGGGACAATGTGCAGTTCTTC.

The rearrangement joins TRBV29-1 to TRBJ1-1; TRBD1 might be the D (6 bases). The CDR3 has 12 residues. V was cut by 7 bases and J by 11 bases, with 20 bases left in between. Germline V gives CDR1 SQVTM, CDR2 ANQGSEA. In DNA, the CDR3 is TGCAGCGGGACCGAGACAGGTTCTCGGGCTTTCTTT. Its protein product is CSGTETGSRAFF.

The chain joins TRBV20-1 to TRBJ1-5; D unclear. V dropped 3 bases and J dropped 7 bases, with 16 bases sitting between them. CDR1 is DFQATT, CDR2 SNEGSKA, per germline (reference sequence). This CDR3 spans 14 amino acids. The CDR3 region has the DNA TGCAGTGCTAGCCCACAGAGGAGAGGGCAGCCCCAGCATTTT. This encodes CSASPQRRGQPQHF.

V is TRBV12-3 or TRBV12-4 and J is TRBJ2-7; weak D call: TRBD2 (5 bases). This CDR3 is 12 amino acids long. V lost 5 bases to trimming and J lost 7 bases, with 12 bases between them. This CDR3 reads CASSRVGVEQYF. The CDR3 DNA reads as TGTGCCAGCAGTCGTGTCGGGGTTGAGCAGTACTTC.

The V gene is TRBV19, the J gene TRBJ2-1; D possibly corresponds to TRBD2 (6 bases). The CDR3 covers 14 residues. Germline lookup yields CDR1 LNHDA and CDR2 SQIVND (reference sequence). Trimming removed 3 bases at V and 7 bases at J, with 13 bases between. DNA of the CDR3: TGTGCCAGTAGTATTCTCGGGACTCCTAATGAGCAGTTCTTC. This encodes CASSILGTPNEQFF.

This rearrangement joins TRBV30 to TRBJ1-2; unclear D gene. CDR1 is GTSNPN, CDR2 SVGIG, per germline (reference sequence). V lost 4 bases and J lost 1, with 13 bases in between. This CDR3 is built from 14 residues. The CDR3 sequence: CAWKLGTYNYGYTF. CDR3 in DNA: TGTGCCTGGAAGTTGGGCACTTATAACTATGGCTACACCTTC.

The V and J genes are TRBV5-1 and TRBJ2-7; 7 bases match TRBD2. The J segment lost 5 bases and the V segment lost 4 bases, leaving 12 bases of the junction unmatched. Germline loops: CDR1 SGHRS, CDR2 YFSETQ. CDR3 length: 15 residues. The chain's CDR3 is CASSRAGFLNDEQYF. The CDR3 coding sequence is TGCGCCAGCAGCCGAGCGGGATTTCTTAACGACGAGCAGTACTTC.

This chain uses TRBV7-3 with TRBJ1-4; tentative D call: TRBD1 (5 bases). Trimming took off 0 bases at V and 7 bases at J, with 12 bases between the two ends. This CDR3 contains 15 residues. The germline V gene has CDR1 SGHTA and CDR2 FQGTGA. The chain's CDR3 is CASSLTPGIGEKLFF. In DNA, the CDR3 is TGTGCCAGCAGCTTAACCCCAGGGATCGGTGAAAAACTGTTTTTT.

V gene TRBV6-1 combines with J gene TRBJ1-2; TRBD1 aligns across 8 bases. The CDR3 spans 16 residues. Germline loops: CDR1 MNHNS, CDR2 SASEGT. The V and J ends lost 6 bases and 0 bases, in that order; junction bases with no gene match: 9. The CDR3 region is CASSRGTGVANYGYTF. Written as DNA, the CDR3 is TGTGCCAGCAGCCGCGGGACAGGAGTAGCTAACTATGGCTACACCTTC.

This clonotype was observed many times. The rearrangement links TRBV5-1 to TRBJ2-7; 8 positions match TRBD2. Germline V CDR1 and CDR2: SGHRS, YFSETQ. After removal of 4 bases from V and 0 bases from J, the junction contained 6 bases not matched to a gene. CDR3 size: 15 residues. This CDR3 reads CASSPSSGGSYEQYF. As DNA, the CDR3 is TGCGCCAGCAGCCCCTCAAGCGGGGGCTCCTACGAGCAGTACTTC.

V usage is TRBV7-8 and J usage is TRBJ2-1; either TRBD1 or TRBD2 may supply D (5 bases each). The germline V gene encodes CDR1 SGHVS and CDR2 FQNEAQ. This CDR3 has 21 residues. V lost 0 bases and J lost 8, with 32 bases in between. CDR3 protein: CASSLATTGTGFCIVEDEQFF. For the CDR3, the DNA is TGTGCCAGCAGCTTAGCCACGACCGGGACCGGTTTTTGCATTGTTGAGGATGAGCAGTTCTTC.

This clonotype was observed a handful of times. A junction end diverges from the germline sequence, so it may reflect a read error. The chain combines TRBV12-5 with TRBJ2-1, with D uncertain. This CDR3 is built from 14 residues. Germline V gene data show CDR1 as LGHNT and CDR2 as FRNRAP. In DNA, the CDR3 is TGCGCTAGTGGTTTGGAGTCTTTAGGCTCTCTCCAGTTCTTC. Amino acids: CASGLESLGSLQFF.

The CDR3 DNA is TGTGCCAGCAGCCAAGAAGTACAGGGGGCTCGGGAGACCCAGTACTTC. It yields the protein CASSQEVQGARETQYF. V usage is TRBV3-1 and J usage is TRBJ2-5; 9 positions agree with TRBD1. With V trimmed by 0 bases and J by 5 bases, 7 bases remained unmatched. CDR3 size: 16 residues. Looked up from germline, CDR1 is LGHDT and CDR2 is YNNKEL (reference sequence).